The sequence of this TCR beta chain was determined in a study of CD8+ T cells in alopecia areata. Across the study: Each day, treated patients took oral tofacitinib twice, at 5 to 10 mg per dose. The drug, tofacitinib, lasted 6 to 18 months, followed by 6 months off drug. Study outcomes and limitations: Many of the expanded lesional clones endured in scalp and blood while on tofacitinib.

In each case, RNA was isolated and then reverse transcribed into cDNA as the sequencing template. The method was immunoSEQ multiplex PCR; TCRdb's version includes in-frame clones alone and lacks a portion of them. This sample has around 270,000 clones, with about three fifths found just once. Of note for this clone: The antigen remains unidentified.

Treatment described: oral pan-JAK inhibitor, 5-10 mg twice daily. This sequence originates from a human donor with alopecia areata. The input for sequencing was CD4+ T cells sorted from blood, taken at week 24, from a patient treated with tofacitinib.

For the CDR3, the DNA is TGTGCCAGCACACTAATACCGGGACAGCTCCAAGAGACCCAGTACTTC. It specifies CASTLIPGQLQETQYF. J is TRBJ2-5 and V is TRBV11-2, with 7 bases identical to TRBD1. Germline-derived CDR1 and CDR2 are SGHAT and FQNNGV. This CDR3 spans 16 amino acids. Trimming took 7 bases from V and 1 from J; bases not matched to a gene: 12.